The 19 T cell receptor beta chains in this list originate from one sample, sequenced in a study of T cell responses to AZD1222 COVID-19 vaccine. Clones were sequenced by immunoSEQ multiplex PCR, and TCRdb holds only the in-frame ones, with some missing. The sample holds 150,000 to 200,000 clones, 92% seen once. This specimen consisted of peripheral blood, obtained 28 days after the second AZD1222 dose. The receptors were sampled from an adult who received the AZD1222 COVID-19 vaccine.

The CDR3 sequence: CASSYSQSTEAFF. The CDR3 bases are TGTGCCAGCAGTTACTCCCAGAGTACTGAAGCTTTCTTT. J is TRBJ1-1 and V is TRBV6-5; no reliable D call. The CDR3 runs to 13 residues. Germline lookup yields CDR1 MNHEY and CDR2 SVGAGI. V lost 0 bases and J 5 bases, leaving 7 bases between the germline ends.

This clone was picked up one time. V and J are TRBV6-1 and TRBJ2-1; a possible D gene is TRBD1 (6 bases). The CDR3 sequence is 16 residues long. Germline loops: CDR1 MNHNS, CDR2 SASEGT. V lost 1 base and J 2 bases, leaving 12 bases between the germline ends. CDR3 protein: CASSEGVRGPYNEQFF. CDR3 DNA sequence: TGTGCCAGCAGTGAAGGGGTCAGGGGCCCCTACAATGAGCAGTTCTTC.

V usage is TRBV15 and J usage is TRBJ2-7; D may correspond to TRBD1 or TRBD2 (5 bases each). V shed 1 base and J shed 2 bases, with 9 bases lying between them. The CDR3 runs to 14 residues. Germline V gives CDR1 LNHNV, CDR2 YYDKDF (reference sequence). CDR3 in DNA: TGTGCCACCAGCAGAGGGGACCGAGCCTACGAGCAGTACTTC. It codes for CATSRGDRAYEQYF.

J is TRBJ1-1 and V is TRBV7-3; D is undetermined. The CDR3 is 13 residues long. V lost 5 bases and J lost 2, with 9 bases in between. Germline lookup yields CDR1 SGHTA and CDR2 FQGTGA. The CDR3 loop reads CASSPYYNTEAFF. The CDR3 region has the DNA TGTGCCAGCAGCCCGTACTACAACACTGAAGCTTTCTTT.

To note about this clone: The sample contains more than one DNA sequence encoding this CDR3. The rearrangement uses TRBV5-6 and TRBJ2-2, with a possible D match to TRBD1 (5 bases). This CDR3 is built from 13 residues. Germline CDR1 SGHDT, CDR2 YYEEEE. The V and J ends lost 5 bases and 5 bases respectively, with 10 bases between them. The CDR3 is CASRGRRTGELFF. DNA for the CDR3: TGTGCCAGCAGGGGGCGACGGACCGGGGAGCTGTTTTTT. Variable domain in full (rest from reference TRBV5-6 and TRBJ2-2): DAGVTQSPTHLIKTRGQQVTLRCSPKSGHDTVSWYQQALGQGPQFIFQYYEEEERQRGNFPDRFSGHQFPNYSSELNVNALLLGDSALYLCASRGRRTGELFFGEGSRLTVL.

The chain carries TRBV19 and TRBJ1-2; D is unresolved. The CDR3 runs 15 residues. The germline V gene encodes CDR1 LNHDA and CDR2 SQIVND (reference sequence). The V end lost 3 bases, the J end lost 7 bases, and 18 bases lay between the germline ends. CDR3 sequence (DNA): TGTGCCAGTAGTATCCTGTCCAATCCGGCTGGTGGCTACACCTTC. Its translation is CASSILSNPAGGYTF.

V is TRBV27 and J is TRBJ2-5, with 8 bases matching TRBD2. CDR1 and CDR2 (germline): MNHEY, SMNVEV (reference sequence). Losses at the gene ends were 5 bases for V and 5 bases for J; bases not matched to a gene: 10. The CDR3 loop spans 15 amino acids. The CDR3 DNA reads TGTGCCAGCAGTCCGTTTAGCGGGGCGGAGGAGACCCAGTACTTC. Its protein product is CASSPFSGAEETQYF.

The chain carries TRBV6-5 and TRBJ1-4, with D tentatively TRBD1 (5 bases). Per germline, CDR1 MNHEY and CDR2 SVGAGI. V was clipped by 9 bases and J by 10 bases, with 21 bases between them. CDR3 length: 14 amino acids. The CDR3 DNA is TGTGCCAGTTCCTTAGAATCCCAGGGAGTAAAACTGTTTTTT. Protein product: CASSLESQGVKLFF.

This clone has just one count. J is TRBJ1-1 and V is TRBV14; weak D call: TRBD1 (5 bases). Trimming took off 8 bases at V and 13 bases at J, with 17 bases between the two ends. The CDR3 runs to 11 residues. Germline V gene data show CDR1 as SGHDN and CDR2 as FVKESK. CDR3 nucleotides: TGTGCCAGCGGCTGGACATCTGTGATTTTCTTT. Its translation is CASGWTSVIFF.

CDR3 sequence reads: CASSSPGSGSPLHF. CDR3 coding DNA: TGTGCCAGCAGCTCCCCAGGGTCAGGTTCACCCCTCCACTTT. This rearrangement joins TRBV27 to TRBJ1-6; maybe TRBD1 (5 bases). V was trimmed by 6 bases and J by 9 bases, leaving 15 bases between them. This CDR3 comprises 14 residues. Germline CDR1 MNHEY, CDR2 SMNVEV (reference sequence).

The chain employs TRBV10-3 and TRBJ1-2, with a possible D match to TRBD1 (6 bases). CDR3 length: 12 residues. Germline V gene lookup returns CDR1 ENHRY and CDR2 SYGVKD. The V end was cut by 7 bases, the J end by 9 bases, with 15 bases between. CDR3 sequence: CAITDQGKSYTF. The CDR3 coding sequence is TGTGCCATCACTGACCAGGGGAAGAGCTACACCTTC.

The genes are TRBV6-6 and TRBJ1-1; D is perhaps TRBD1 (5 bases). Deletions cut 7 bases from V and 7 bases from J, with 10 bases between. There are 11 residues in the CDR3. CDR1 and CDR2 from the germline V gene are MNHNY and SVGAGI (reference sequence). The CDR3 DNA follows: TGTGCCAGCACAGGGTTAGGTGAAGCTTTCTTT. This gives the protein CASTGLGEAFF.

The chain has TRBV4-1 and TRBJ1-6; 8 bases align to TRBD1. The V gene's germline CDR1 is MGHRA and CDR2 YSYEKL. The CDR3 runs 13 residues. V was pared by 3 bases and J by 11 bases, with 3 bases of the junction left unmatched. The CDR3 loop reads CASSQDRATPLHF. CDR3 bases: TGCGCCAGCAGCCAGGACAGGGCTACACCCCTCCACTTT.

V and J are TRBV29-1 and TRBJ1-3, with D unclear. V was trimmed by 5 bases and J by 3 bases, leaving 14 bases between them. CDR3 length: 14 amino acids. Germline V gives CDR1 SQVTM, CDR2 ANQGSEA. DNA of the CDR3: TGCAGCGTTTCCTACGGTGGCGGTGGAAACACCATATATTTT. The encoded protein is CSVSYGGGGNTIYF.

The chain joins TRBV30 to TRBJ1-3, with a weak D call TRBD1 (5 bases). CDR1 is GTSNPN, CDR2 SVGIG, per germline (reference sequence). Trimming left V 2 bases short and J 4 bases short, with 15 bases between. CDR3 size: 15 residues. The CDR3 loop is CAWSHTGSPGNTIYF. CDR3 bases: TGTGCCTGGAGTCACACAGGTAGTCCCGGAAACACCATATATTTT.

The chain combines TRBV5-1 with TRBJ1-1; a possible D gene is TRBD1 (5 bases). The CDR3 has 16 residues. V was shortened by 0 bases and J by 1 base, with 13 bases between the two germline ends. Looked up from germline, CDR1 is SGHRS and CDR2 is YFSETQ. The CDR3 here is CASSLVAGRANTEAFF. CDR3 DNA: TGCGCCAGCAGCTTGGTGGCAGGGAGGGCGAACACTGAAGCTTTCTTT.

To note about this clone: Distinct nucleotide sequences in the sample also encode this CDR3. The V call is TRBV7-9, the J call TRBJ1-2; D remains unclear. Deletions cut 5 bases from V and 4 bases from J, with 8 bases between. This CDR3 is built from 12 residues. Germline V CDR1 and CDR2: SEHNR, FQNEAQ (reference sequence). The CDR3 nucleotides read TGTGCCAGCAGCCTGGGATTCTATGGCTACACCTTC. Its protein product is CASSLGFYGYTF.

This chain links TRBV6-6 with TRBJ1-1, with a tentative D call TRBD1 (5 bases). From germline, CDR1 is MNHNY and CDR2 SVGAGI (reference sequence). The CDR3 consists of 14 residues. Trimming removed 0 bases from V and 1 base from J, with 6 bases in between. The CDR3 spells CASSYSTENTEAFF. In nucleotides, the CDR3 is TGTGCCAGCAGTTACTCGACAGAGAACACTGAAGCTTTCTTT.

The genes are TRBV4-2 and TRBJ1-1; maybe TRBD1 (6 bases). The CDR3 length is 13 residues. Germline CDR1 LGHNA, CDR2 YNFKEQ. Trimming left V 4 bases short and J 3 bases short, with 9 bases between. CDR3 in DNA: TGTGCCAGCAGCCCAGCAGGGGACACTGAAGCTTTCTTT. It translates to CASSPAGDTEAFF.